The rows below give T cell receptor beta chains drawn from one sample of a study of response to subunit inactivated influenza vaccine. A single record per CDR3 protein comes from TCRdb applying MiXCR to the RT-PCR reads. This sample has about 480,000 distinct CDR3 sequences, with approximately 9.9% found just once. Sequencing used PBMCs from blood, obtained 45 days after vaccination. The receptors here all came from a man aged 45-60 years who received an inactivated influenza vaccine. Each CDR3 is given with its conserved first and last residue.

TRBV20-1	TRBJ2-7	CSARDQDRSYKQYF
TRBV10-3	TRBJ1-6	CAISESGNLVGTLHF
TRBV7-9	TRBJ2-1	CASSPLAGGPSYNEQFF
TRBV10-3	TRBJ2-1	CAISVAEGNEQFF
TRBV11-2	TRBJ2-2	CASSSKLTTSGGARTGELFF
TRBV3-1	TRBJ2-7	CASSQGEYEQYF
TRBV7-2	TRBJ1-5	CASSLLPNQPQHF
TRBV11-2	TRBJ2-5	CASSSPGQGAETQYF
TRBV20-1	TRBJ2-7	CSATPQGVFSYEQYF
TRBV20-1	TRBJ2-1	CSARGLVLNEQFF
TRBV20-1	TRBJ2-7	CRGSGSSYEQYF
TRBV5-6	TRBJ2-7	CASSLYPGNYEQYF
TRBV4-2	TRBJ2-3	CASSQERALATDTQYF
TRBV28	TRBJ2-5	CASSPTLRQGPQETQYF
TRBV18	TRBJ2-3	CASSPVFISDSTDTQYF
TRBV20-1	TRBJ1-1	CSARSGGLNTEAFF